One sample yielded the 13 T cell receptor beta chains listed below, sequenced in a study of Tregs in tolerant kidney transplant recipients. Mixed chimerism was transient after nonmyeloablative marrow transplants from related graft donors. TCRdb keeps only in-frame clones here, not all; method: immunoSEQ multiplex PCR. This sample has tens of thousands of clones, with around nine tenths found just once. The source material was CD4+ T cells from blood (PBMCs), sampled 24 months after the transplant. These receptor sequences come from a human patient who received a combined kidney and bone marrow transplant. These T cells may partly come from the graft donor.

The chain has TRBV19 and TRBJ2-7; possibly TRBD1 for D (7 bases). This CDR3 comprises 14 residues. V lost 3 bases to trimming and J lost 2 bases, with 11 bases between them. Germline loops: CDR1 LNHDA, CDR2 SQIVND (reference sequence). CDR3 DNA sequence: TGTGCCAGTAGTATTGACAGGGAGGCCTACGAGCAGTACTTC. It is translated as CASSIDREAYEQYF.

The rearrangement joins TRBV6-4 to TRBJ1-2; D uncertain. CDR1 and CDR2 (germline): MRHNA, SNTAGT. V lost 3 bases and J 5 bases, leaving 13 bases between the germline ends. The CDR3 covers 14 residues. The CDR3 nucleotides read TGTGCCAGCAGTGATCCCGGGTTAGGTTATGGCTACACCTTC. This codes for CASSDPGLGYGYTF.

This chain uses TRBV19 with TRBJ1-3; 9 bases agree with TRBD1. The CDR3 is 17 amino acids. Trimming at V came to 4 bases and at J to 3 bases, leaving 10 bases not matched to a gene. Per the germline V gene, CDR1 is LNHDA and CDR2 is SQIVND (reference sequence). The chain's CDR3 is CASSKIQGAFDGNTIYF. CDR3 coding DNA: TGTGCCAGTAGTAAAATACAGGGGGCTTTCGATGGAAACACCATATATTTT.

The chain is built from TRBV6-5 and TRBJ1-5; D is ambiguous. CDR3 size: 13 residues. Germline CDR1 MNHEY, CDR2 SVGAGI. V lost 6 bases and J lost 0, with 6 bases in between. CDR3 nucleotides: TGTGCCAGCAGAGAGAATAGCAATCAGCCCCAGCATTTT. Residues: CASRENSNQPQHF.

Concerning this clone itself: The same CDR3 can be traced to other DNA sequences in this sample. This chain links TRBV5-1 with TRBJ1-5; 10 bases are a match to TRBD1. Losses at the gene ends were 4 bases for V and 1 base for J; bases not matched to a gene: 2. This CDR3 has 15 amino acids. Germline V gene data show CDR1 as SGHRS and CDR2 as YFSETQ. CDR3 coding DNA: TGCGCCAGCAGCCTGGGACAGGGGAGCAATCAGCCCCAGCATTTT. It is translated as CASSLGQGSNQPQHF.

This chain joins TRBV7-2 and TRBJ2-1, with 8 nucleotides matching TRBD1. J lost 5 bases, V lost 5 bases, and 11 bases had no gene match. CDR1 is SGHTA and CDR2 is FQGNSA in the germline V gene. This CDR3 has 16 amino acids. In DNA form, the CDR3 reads TGTGCCAGCAGCCTTACAAGACAGGGGTCTGACAATGAGCAGTTCTTC. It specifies CASSLTRQGSDNEQFF. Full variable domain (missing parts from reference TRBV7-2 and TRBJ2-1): GAGVSQSPSNKVTEKGKDVELRCDPISGHTALYWYRQSLGQGLEFLIYFQGNSAPDKSGLPSDRFSAERTGGSVSTLTIQRTQQEDSAVYLCASSLTRQGSDNEQFFGPGTRLTVL.

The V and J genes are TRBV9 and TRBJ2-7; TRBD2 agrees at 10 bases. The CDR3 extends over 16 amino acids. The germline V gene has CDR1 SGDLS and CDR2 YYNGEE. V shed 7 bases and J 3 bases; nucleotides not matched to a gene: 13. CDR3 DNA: TGTGCCAGCGGAGCTAGGACTAGCGGAGAGGGCTACGAGCAGTACTTC. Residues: CASGARTSGEGYEQYF.

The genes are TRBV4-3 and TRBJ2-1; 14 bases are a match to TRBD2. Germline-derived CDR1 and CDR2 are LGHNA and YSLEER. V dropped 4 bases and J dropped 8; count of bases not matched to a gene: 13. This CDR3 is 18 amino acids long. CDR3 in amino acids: CASSRTGTSGGFRHEQFF. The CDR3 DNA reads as TGCGCCAGCAGCCGGACCGGGACTAGCGGGGGATTTCGGCATGAGCAGTTCTTC.

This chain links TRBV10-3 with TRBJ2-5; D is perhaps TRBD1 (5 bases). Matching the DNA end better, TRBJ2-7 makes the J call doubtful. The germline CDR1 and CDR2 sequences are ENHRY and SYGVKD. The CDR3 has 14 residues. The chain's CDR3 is CAISEGRGTYEQYF. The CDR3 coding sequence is TGTGCCATCAGTGAGGGTAGGGGCACGTACGAGCAGTACTTC.

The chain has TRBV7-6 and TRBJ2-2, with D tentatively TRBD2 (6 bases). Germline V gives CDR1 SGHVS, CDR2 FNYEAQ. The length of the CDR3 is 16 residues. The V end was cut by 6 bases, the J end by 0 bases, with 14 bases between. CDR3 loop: CASSRRGYSNTGELFF. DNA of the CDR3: TGTGCCAGCAGTCGGCGGGGCTACTCGAACACCGGGGAGCTGTTTTTT.

The CDR3 coding sequence is TGTGCCATCAGTGAGGTGGGGGCAACTGGAAACACCATATATTTT. It translates to CAISEVGATGNTIYF. V and J are TRBV10-3 and TRBJ1-3; a possible D gene is TRBD1 (6 bases). The CDR3 runs 15 residues. Trimming removed 2 bases from V and 2 bases from J, with 10 bases in between. CDR1 ENHRY and CDR2 SYGVKD come from the germline V gene.

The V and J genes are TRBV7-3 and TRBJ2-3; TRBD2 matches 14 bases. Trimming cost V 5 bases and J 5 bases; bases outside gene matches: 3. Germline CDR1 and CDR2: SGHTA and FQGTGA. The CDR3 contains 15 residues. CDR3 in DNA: TGTGCCAGCAGCCCGACTAGCGGGAGGGTAGATACGCAGTATTTT. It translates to CASSPTSGRVDTQYF.

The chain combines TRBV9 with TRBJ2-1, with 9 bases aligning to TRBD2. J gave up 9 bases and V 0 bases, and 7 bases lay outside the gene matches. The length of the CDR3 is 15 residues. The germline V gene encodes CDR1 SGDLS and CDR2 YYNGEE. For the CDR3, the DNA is TGTGCCAGCAGCGTAGATGTAGCGGGAGCCGGTGAGCAGTTCTTC. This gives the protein CASSVDVAGAGEQFF.